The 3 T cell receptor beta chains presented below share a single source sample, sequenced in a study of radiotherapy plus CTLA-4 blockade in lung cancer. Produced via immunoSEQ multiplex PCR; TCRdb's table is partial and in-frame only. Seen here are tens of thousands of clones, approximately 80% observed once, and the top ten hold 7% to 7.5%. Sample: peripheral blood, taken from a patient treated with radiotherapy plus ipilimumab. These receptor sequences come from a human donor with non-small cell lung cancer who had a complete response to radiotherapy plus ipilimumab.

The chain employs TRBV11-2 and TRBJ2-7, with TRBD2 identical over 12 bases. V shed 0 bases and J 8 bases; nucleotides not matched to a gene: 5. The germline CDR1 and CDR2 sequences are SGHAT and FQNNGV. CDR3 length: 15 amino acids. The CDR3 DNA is TGTGCCAGCAGCTTAGAACTAGCGGGGGGTAACAAGCAGTACTTC. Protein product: CASSLELAGGNKQYF. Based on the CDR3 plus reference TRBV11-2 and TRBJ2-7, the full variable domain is EAGVAQSPRYKIIEKRQSVAFWCNPISGHATLYWYQQILGQGPKLLIQFQNNGVVDDSQLPKDRFSAERLKGVDSTLKIQPAKLEDSAVYLCASSLELAGGNKQYFGPGTRLTVT.

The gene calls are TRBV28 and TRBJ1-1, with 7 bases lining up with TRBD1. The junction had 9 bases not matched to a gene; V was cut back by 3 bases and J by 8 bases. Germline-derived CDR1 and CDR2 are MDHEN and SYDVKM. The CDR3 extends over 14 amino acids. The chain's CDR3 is CASSLGTAPVEAFF. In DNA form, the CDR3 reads TGTGCCAGCAGTTTGGGGACAGCCCCCGTAGAAGCTTTCTTT. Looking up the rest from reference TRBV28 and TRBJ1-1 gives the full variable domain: DVKVTQSSRYLVKRTGEKVFLECVQDMDHENMFWYRQDPGLGLRLIYFSYDVKMKEKGDIPEGYSVSREKKERFSLILESASTNQTSMYLCASSLGTAPVEAFFGQGTRLTVV.

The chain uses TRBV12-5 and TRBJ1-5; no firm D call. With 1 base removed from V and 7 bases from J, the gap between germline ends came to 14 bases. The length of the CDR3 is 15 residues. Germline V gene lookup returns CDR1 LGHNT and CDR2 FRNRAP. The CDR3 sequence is CASGLGTVREQPQHF. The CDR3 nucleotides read TGTGCTAGTGGTTTGGGGACTGTAAGGGAACAGCCCCAGCATTTT.